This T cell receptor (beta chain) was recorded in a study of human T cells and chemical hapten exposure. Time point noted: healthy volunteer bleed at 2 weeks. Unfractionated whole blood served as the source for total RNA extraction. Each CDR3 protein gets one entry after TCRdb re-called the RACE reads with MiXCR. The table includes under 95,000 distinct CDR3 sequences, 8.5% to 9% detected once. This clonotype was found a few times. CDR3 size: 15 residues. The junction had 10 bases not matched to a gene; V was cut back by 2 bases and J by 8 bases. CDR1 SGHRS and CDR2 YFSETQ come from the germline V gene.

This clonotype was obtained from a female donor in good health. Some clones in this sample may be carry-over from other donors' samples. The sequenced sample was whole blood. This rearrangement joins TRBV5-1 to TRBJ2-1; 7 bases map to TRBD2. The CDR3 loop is CASSLGAGDFDEQFF. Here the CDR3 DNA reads TGCGCCAGCAGCTTAGGCGCGGGAGACTTCGATGAGCAGTTCTTC.